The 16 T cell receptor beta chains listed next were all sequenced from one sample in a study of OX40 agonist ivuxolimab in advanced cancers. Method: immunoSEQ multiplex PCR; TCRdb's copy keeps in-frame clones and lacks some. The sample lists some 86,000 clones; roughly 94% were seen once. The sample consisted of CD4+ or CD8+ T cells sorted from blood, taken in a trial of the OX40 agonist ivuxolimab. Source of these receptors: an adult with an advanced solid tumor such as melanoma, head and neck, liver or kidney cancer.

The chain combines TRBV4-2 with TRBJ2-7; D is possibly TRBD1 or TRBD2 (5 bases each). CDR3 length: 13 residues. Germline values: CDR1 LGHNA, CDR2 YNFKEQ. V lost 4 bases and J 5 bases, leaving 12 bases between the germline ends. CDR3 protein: CASSPQGAHEQYF. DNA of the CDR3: TGTGCCAGCAGCCCCCAGGGAGCGCACGAGCAGTACTTC.

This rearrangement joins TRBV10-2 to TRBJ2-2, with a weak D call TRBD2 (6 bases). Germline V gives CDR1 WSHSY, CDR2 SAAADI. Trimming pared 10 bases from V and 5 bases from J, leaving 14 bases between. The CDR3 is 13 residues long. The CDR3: CATRDSTTGELFF. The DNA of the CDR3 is TGCGCCACCCGGGACTCTACAACCGGGGAGCTGTTTTTT.

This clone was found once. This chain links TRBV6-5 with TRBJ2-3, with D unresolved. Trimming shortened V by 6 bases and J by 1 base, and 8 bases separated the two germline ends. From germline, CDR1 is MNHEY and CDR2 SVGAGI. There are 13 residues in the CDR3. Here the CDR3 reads CASRFGGTDTQYF. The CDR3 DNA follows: TGTGCCAGCAGGTTTGGGGGCACAGATACGCAGTATTTT.

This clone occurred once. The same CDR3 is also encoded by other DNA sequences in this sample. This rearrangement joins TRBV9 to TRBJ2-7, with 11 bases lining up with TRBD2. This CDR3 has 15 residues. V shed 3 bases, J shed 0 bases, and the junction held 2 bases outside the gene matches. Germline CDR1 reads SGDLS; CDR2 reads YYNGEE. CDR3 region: CASSDGTSGSYEQYF. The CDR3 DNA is TGTGCCAGCAGCGACGGGACTAGCGGCTCCTACGAGCAGTACTTC.

The CDR3 DNA reads TGTGCCAGCAGCGTAGACTCACCTAATGAAAAACTGTTTTTT. This gives the protein CASSVDSPNEKLFF. The chain joins TRBV9 to TRBJ1-4; D is uncertain. The CDR3 consists of 14 residues. V lost 0 bases and J lost 3, with 6 bases in between. Germline V gives CDR1 SGDLS, CDR2 YYNGEE.

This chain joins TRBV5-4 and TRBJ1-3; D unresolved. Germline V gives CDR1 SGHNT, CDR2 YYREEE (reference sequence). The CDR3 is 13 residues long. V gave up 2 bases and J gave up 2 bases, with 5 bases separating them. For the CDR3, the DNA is TGTGCCAGCAGCTTTGGGGCTGGAAACACCATATATTTT. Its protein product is CASSFGAGNTIYF.

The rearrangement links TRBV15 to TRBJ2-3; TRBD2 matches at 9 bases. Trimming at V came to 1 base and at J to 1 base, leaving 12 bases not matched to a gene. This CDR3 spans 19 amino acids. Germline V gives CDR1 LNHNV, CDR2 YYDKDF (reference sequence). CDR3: CATSRGYSGSAPRTDTQYF. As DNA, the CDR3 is TGTGCCACCAGCAGAGGCTATAGCGGGAGTGCTCCCCGCACAGATACGCAGTATTTT.

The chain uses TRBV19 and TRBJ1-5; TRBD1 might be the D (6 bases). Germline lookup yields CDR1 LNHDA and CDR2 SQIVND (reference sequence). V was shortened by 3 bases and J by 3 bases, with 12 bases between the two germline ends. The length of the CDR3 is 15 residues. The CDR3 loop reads CASSMDRLVNQPQHF. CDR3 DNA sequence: TGTGCCAGTAGTATGGACAGATTAGTCAATCAGCCCCAGCATTTT. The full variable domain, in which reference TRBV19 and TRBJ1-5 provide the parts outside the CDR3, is DGGITQSPKYLFRKEGQNVTLSCEQNLNHDAMYWYRQDPGQGLRLIYYSQIVNDFQKGDIAEGYSVSREKKESFPLTVTSAQKNPTAFYLCASSMDRLVNQPQHFGDGTRLSIL.

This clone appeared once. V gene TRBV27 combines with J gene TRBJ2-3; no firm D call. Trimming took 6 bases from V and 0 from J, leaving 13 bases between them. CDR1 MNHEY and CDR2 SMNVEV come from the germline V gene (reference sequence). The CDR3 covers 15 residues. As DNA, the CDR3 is TGTGCCAGCAGACTAACAGTCGCTAGCACAGATACGCAGTATTTT. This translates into CASRLTVASTDTQYF.

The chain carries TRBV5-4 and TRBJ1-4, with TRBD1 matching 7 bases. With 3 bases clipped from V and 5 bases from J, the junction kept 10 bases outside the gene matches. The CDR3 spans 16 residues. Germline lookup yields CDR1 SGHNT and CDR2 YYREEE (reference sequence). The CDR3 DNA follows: TGTGCCAGCAGCTACAGGGGCCTCGGGGAAAATGAAAAACTGTTTTTT. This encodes CASSYRGLGENEKLFF.

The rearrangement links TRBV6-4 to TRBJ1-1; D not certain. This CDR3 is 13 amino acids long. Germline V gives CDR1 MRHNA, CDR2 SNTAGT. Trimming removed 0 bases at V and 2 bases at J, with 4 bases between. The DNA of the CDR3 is TGTGCCAGCAGTGACTCGGACAACACTGAAGCTTTCTTT. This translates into CASSDSDNTEAFF.

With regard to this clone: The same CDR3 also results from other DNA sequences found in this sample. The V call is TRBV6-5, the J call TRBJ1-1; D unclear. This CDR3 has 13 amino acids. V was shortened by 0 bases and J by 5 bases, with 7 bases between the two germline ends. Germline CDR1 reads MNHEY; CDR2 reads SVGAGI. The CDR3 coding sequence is TGTGCCAGCAGTTACTCGCTTGGGACTGAAGCTTTCTTT. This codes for CASSYSLGTEAFF.

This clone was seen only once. The CDR3 loop is CASSQGGGRQYF. CDR3 coding DNA: TGCGCCAGCAGCCAAGGGGGGGGGCGGCAGTACTTC. The genes are TRBV4-1 and TRBJ2-4; D possibly corresponds to TRBD2 (7 bases). The CDR3 contains 12 residues. The V and J ends lost 1 base and 13 bases respectively, with 11 bases between them. Germline V gene lookup returns CDR1 MGHRA and CDR2 YSYEKL.

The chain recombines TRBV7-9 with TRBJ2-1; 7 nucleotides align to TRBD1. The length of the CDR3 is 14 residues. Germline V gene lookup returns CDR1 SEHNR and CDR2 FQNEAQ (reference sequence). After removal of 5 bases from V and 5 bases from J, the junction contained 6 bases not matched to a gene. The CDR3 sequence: CASSATGEDNEQFF. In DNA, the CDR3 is TGTGCCAGCAGCGCCACAGGGGAAGACAATGAGCAGTTCTTC. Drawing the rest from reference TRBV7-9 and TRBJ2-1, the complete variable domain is DTGVSQNPRHKITKRGQNVTFRCDPISEHNRLYWYRQTLGQGPEFLTYFQNEAQLEKSRLLSDRFSAERPKGSFSTLEIQRTEQGDSAMYLCASSATGEDNEQFFGPGTRLTVL.

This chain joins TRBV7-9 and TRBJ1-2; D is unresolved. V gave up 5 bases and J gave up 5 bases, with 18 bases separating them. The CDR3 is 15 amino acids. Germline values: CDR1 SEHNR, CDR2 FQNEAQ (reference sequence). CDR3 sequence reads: CASSHLRTDTYGYTF. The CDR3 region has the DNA TGTGCCAGCAGCCATTTAAGAACGGATACTTATGGCTACACCTTC.

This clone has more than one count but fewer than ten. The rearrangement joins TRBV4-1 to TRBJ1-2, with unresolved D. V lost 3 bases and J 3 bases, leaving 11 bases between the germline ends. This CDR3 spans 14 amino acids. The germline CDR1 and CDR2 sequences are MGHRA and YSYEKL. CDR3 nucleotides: TGCGCCAGCAGCCAGGCCTTTGGGGACTATGGCTACACCTTC. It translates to CASSQAFGDYGYTF.